One and the same sample provided the 10 T cell receptor beta chains below, sequenced in a study of metastatic and nonmetastatic thyroid tumors. All patients reached thyroid surgery having received no treatment beforehand. TCRdb reprocessed the PCR reads via MiXCR. In the table there are under 75,000 clones, about 17% of which are singletons. Source material: blood. These receptors were collected from a female donor with papillary thyroid cancer or a benign thyroid nodule (not recorded which). Some clones in this sample may be carry-over from other donors' samples.

This clone occurred a few times. The V and J genes are TRBV28 and TRBJ1-1; D not certain. The germline gives CDR1 MDHEN, CDR2 SYDVKM. The CDR3 has 13 amino acids. The V gene lost 5 bases and the J gene lost 3 bases, with 10 bases spanning the gap. The CDR3 DNA follows: TGTGCCAGCAGTAGGATCTCGGACACTGAAGCTTTCTTT. This encodes CASSRISDTEAFF.

In its sample, this clone was seen many times. The chain links TRBV6-5 to TRBJ1-2; D perhaps matches TRBD1 (6 bases). With 3 bases removed from V and 4 bases from J, the gap between germline ends came to 12 bases. CDR1 MNHEY and CDR2 SVGAGI come from the germline V gene. This CDR3 has 14 amino acids. CDR3 DNA sequence: TGTGCCAGCAGTTATGGACAGTCTTTCTATGGCTACACCTTC. Its translation is CASSYGQSFYGYTF.

This clone was picked up many times. For the CDR3, the DNA is TGTGCCAGCAGTTTAGACTATACGGGGACATTCACTGGCTACACCTTC. This translates into CASSLDYTGTFTGYTF. The V call is TRBV27, the J call TRBJ1-2, with D tentatively TRBD1 (6 bases). This CDR3 has 16 amino acids. Looked up from germline, CDR1 is MNHEY and CDR2 is SMNVEV (reference sequence). V dropped 2 bases and J dropped 7 bases, with 20 bases sitting between them.

Ten or more counts support this clone. The chain is built from TRBV11-3 and TRBJ2-3, with D hard to call. The germline V gene encodes CDR1 SGHNT and CDR2 YENEEA. CDR3 length: 14 residues. The ends were cut back, 6 bases at V and 4 bases at J, with 14 bases in the middle. The CDR3 loop reads CASSVTVIADTQYF. The CDR3 coding sequence is TGTGCCAGCAGTGTTACTGTCATCGCAGATACGCAGTATTTT.

For this clone: A junction end diverges from the germline sequence, so it may reflect a read error. Other DNA sequences in this specimen translate into the identical CDR3. The chain joins TRBV30 to TRBJ1-5; D gene ambiguous. This CDR3 region has 13 residues. Germline-derived CDR1 and CDR2 are GTSNPN and SVGIG (reference sequence). Here the CDR3 DNA reads TGTGCCTGGAGTGAACCGCACGGTCAGCCCCAGCATTTC. This encodes CAWSEPHGQPQHF.

In this sample, this clone turned up many times. The chain joins TRBV20-1 to TRBJ2-1, with no clear D. CDR1 is DFQATT, CDR2 SNEGSKA, per germline (reference sequence). Trimming left V 4 bases short and J 10 bases short, with 8 bases between. The CDR3 extends over 10 amino acids. Here the CDR3 reads CSAISWEQFF. As DNA, the CDR3 is TGCAGTGCTATAAGCTGGGAGCAGTTCTTC.

This clone was seen ten or more times. CDR3 sequence (DNA): TGTGCCAGCAGTGCAGAGAGCTCTGGAAACACCATATATTTT. Translation: CASSAESSGNTIYF. The V gene is TRBV9, the J gene TRBJ1-3, with no clear D. Trimming took off 5 bases at V and 0 bases at J, with 9 bases between the two ends. Per germline, CDR1 SGDLS and CDR2 YYNGEE. The CDR3 length is 14 residues.

This chain joins TRBV6-1 and TRBJ2-1; D remains unclear. The CDR3 covers 11 residues. Germline V lookup: CDR1 MNHNS, CDR2 SASEGT. Trimming left V 7 bases short and J 5 bases short, with 6 bases between. The DNA for the CDR3 is TGTGCCAGCATTGATCACAATGAGCAGTTCTTC. It yields the protein CASIDHNEQFF.

Comment on this clone: A read error is possible here, since a much larger clone lies one base away. The V call is TRBV2, the J call TRBJ1-5; 8 bases map to TRBD1. J gave up 7 bases and V 1 base, and 15 bases lay outside the gene matches. The V gene's germline CDR1 is SNHLY and CDR2 FYNNEI. The CDR3 spans 18 residues. The CDR3 loop reads CASSEDLPTDRGGQPQHF. CDR3 DNA: TGTGCCAGCAGTGAAGATTTACCTACTGACAGGGGAGGCCAGCCCCAGCATTTT.

There are many counts of this clone. The chain has TRBV15 and TRBJ1-1; D might be TRBD1 (6 bases). Germline assignment: CDR1 LNHNV and CDR2 YYDKDF (reference sequence). Trimming shortened V by 1 base and J by 0 bases, and 9 bases separated the two germline ends. The CDR3 has 15 residues. DNA of the CDR3: TGTGCCACCAGCAGAGTGGACAGCATGAACACTGAAGCTTTCTTT. Protein: CATSRVDSMNTEAFF.